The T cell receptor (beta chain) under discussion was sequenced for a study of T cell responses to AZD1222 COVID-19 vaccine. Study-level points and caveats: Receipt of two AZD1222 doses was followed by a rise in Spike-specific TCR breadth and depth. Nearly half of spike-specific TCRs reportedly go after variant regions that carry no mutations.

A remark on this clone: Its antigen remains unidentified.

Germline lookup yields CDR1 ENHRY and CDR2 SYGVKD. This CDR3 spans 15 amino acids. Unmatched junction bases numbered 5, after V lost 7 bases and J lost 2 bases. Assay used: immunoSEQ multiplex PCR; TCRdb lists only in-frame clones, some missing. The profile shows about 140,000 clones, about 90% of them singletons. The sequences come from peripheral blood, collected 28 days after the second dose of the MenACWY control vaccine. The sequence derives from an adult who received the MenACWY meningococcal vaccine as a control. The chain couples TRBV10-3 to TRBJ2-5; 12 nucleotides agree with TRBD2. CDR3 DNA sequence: TGTGCCATCAAACTAGCGGGGGGCCCGCAAGAGACCCAGTACTTC. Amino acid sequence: CAIKLAGGPQETQYF.